This TCR beta chain was sequenced during a study of Ad26.COV2.S vaccination and SARS-CoV-2 variants. The sample's treatment: roughly 19 received Ad26.COV2.S at low or high dose, single or two shots; several received placebo; per-sample allocation not given. At day 63 after the first vaccine or placebo injection, samples were drawn. Donation was by an adult aged 18-55 years who was in Boston. Sequencing used immunoSEQ multiplex PCR; TCRdb keeps in-frame clones, though not all of them. The data hold more than 300,000 clones, with roughly 91% observed a single time. With respect to this clone: Its antigen remains unidentified.

Findings and limits, study-wide: Researchers cautioned that TCR breadth and depth analyses may have underestimated total T cell responses.

This sample comprised peripheral blood, obtained in a trial of Ad26.COV2.S vaccine versus placebo. This clonotype was sampled from a person between 18 and 65 years old who received the Ad26.COV2.S COVID-19 vaccine or a placebo.

CDR3 bases: TGTGCCAGCAGCACATTACGGGACAGGGGCCGTAATGAGCAGTTCTTC. Protein product: CASSTLRDRGRNEQFF. The chain employs TRBV11-2 and TRBJ2-1; 10 bases align to TRBD1. The CDR3 is made up of 16 amino acids. Germline CDR1 reads SGHAT; CDR2 reads FQNNGV. Unmatched junction bases numbered 11, after V lost 5 bases and J lost 7 bases.